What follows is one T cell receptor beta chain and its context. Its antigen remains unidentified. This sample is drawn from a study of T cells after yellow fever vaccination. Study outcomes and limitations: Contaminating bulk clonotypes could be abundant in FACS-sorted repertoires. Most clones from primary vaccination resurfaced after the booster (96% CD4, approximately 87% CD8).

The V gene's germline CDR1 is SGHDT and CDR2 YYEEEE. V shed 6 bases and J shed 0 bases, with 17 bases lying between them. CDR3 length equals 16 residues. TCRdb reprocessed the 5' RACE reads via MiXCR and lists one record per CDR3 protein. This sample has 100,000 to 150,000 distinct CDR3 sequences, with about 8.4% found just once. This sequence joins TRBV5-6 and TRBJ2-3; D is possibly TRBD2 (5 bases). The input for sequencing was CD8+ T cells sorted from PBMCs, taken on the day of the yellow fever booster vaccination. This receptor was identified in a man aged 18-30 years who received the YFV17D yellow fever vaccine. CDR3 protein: CASTGLKPSSTDTQYF. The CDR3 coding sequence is TGTGCCAGCACTGGACTGAAACCCTCTAGCACAGATACGCAGTATTTT.